The T cell receptor (beta chain) described here comes from a study of T cell responses to AZD1222 COVID-19 vaccine. Study-wide points: In all cases, repertoires were sampled only after the peak T cell response. Two AZD1222 administrations were followed by greater Spike-specific TCR breadth and depth.

As to this clone: Its specificity is unknown.

TCRdb's table, derived via immunoSEQ multiplex PCR, lists solely in-frame clones and lacks some. The table has just under 75,000 clones, about 78% seen once. The source of this sequence is an adult who received the AZD1222 COVID-19 vaccine. The sample was peripheral blood, taken 28 days after the second AZD1222 dose.

CDR3 amino acids: CASSYAPGHQSYEQYF. The CDR3 DNA follows: TGTGCCAGCAGTTACGCCCCGGGACACCAGTCCTACGAGCAGTACTTC. The chain has TRBV6-6 and TRBJ2-7; D is possibly TRBD1 (6 bases). Germline V gene sequence: CDR1 MNHNY, CDR2 SVGAGI (reference sequence). CDR3 length: 16 amino acids. V dropped 2 bases and J dropped 1 base, with 15 bases sitting between them.